These 8 T cell receptor beta chains originate from one sample sequenced in a study of T cells expressing NK-cell markers. TCRdb re-called the 5' RACE reads, yielding one record per CDR3 amino acid sequence without DNA. The record lists 250,000 to 300,000 distinct CDR3 sequences, of which the ten most abundant hold around 0.4%. Sequences were obtained from blood T cells: a sorted CD56 or NKG2C T cell subset, CD4+ or CD8+ T cells, or bulk PBMC T cells (not recorded which). All receptors come from a man younger than 35 in good health.

The rearrangement joins TRBV25-1 to TRBJ1-5; the D call of TRBD1 rests on TCRdb alone, since no DNA is present to check it. CDR1 MGHDK and CDR2 SYGVNS come from the germline V gene. This CDR3 region has 13 residues. The CDR3 loop is CASSVQGNQPQHF.

The V gene is TRBV6-5, the J gene TRBJ2-3; TCRdb outputs TRBD1, but without DNA this stays unchecked. The CDR3 covers 16 residues. Germline assignment: CDR1 MNHEY and CDR2 SVGAGI. The CDR3 loop is CASSYEGVASTDTQYF.

V and J are TRBV6-1 and TRBJ1-1; with no DNA, the TCRdb D assignment of TRBD1 cannot be verified. The CDR3 covers 14 residues. CDR1 and CDR2 from the germline V gene are MNHNS and SASEGT. The CDR3 spells CASRKLQGDTEAFF.

The chain carries TRBV7-2 and TRBJ2-5; the D call from TCRdb, TRBD1, cannot be confirmed without DNA. Germline V gene data show CDR1 as SGHTA and CDR2 as FQGNSA. CDR3 length equals 17 residues. CDR3 region: CASSLRLGGLLQETQYF.

J is TRBJ2-1 and V is TRBV20-1; the TRBD2 assignment by TCRdb is unverifiable without DNA. The CDR3 covers 18 residues. In germline, CDR1 is DFQATT, CDR2 SNEGSKA (reference sequence). CDR3 residues: CSARVGTSASISYNEQFF.

V is TRBV10-3 and J is TRBJ2-5. This CDR3 spans 12 amino acids. Per the germline V gene, CDR1 is ENHRY and CDR2 is SYGVKD. This CDR3 reads CAISEVQETQYF.

V gene TRBV5-4 combines with J gene TRBJ2-6; TCRdb picks TRBD1, but there is no DNA to check that call. The CDR3 runs to 16 residues. Germline lookup yields CDR1 SGHNT and CDR2 YYREEE (reference sequence). CDR3 sequence: CASSAGHTSGANVLTF.

The rearrangement links TRBV6-5 to TRBJ1-2; TCRdb outputs TRBD1, but without DNA this stays unchecked. This CDR3 is 15 amino acids long. CDR1 is MNHEY and CDR2 is SVGAGI in the germline V gene. The CDR3 loop is CASRASGQARKGYTF.